In this sample, the clone carrying this TCR beta chain turned up once. The antigen remains unidentified. This entry comes from a study of Tregs in tolerant kidney transplant recipients. CDR1 and CDR2 from the germline V gene are SGHTS and YDEGEE. V lost 2 bases and J lost 3; bases outside the gene matches: 5. The CDR3 is 15 residues long. An overnight rest at 37°C with 150 to 250 IU/ml IL-2 preceded regulatory T cell sorting from thawed PBMCs. Study conclusions and caveats: The most relevant donor-specific Treg TCRbeta repertoire apparently came from expansion with activated donor B cells.

Repertoires were generated with immunoSEQ multiplex PCR, while TCRdb's copy carries only in-frame clones and drops some. Here the sample spans fewer than 20,000 clones, 82% being singletons. What was sequenced was Tregs from blood. This rearrangement joins TRBV5-8 to TRBJ1-5; 7 positions match TRBD1. The receptor comes from a human donor in good health. The CDR3 is CASSLTGVPNQPQHF. CDR3 DNA sequence: TGTGCCAGCAGCTTAACAGGGGTCCCCAATCAGCCCCAGCATTTT.